A selection of T cell receptor beta chains follows, all from one sample in a study of radiotherapy plus CTLA-4 blockade in lung cancer. Assay used: immunoSEQ multiplex PCR; TCRdb lists only in-frame clones, some missing. The sample carries about 62,000 clones, approximately 76% recorded once. The specimen was peripheral blood, collected from a patient treated with radiotherapy plus ipilimumab. These receptor sequences come from a human donor with non-small cell lung cancer who had a complete response to radiotherapy plus ipilimumab. The CDR3 runs from the conserved cysteine through the conserved F or W. The order of the fields is CDR3 length, D gene, V gene, clone size, J gene, CDR3 protein, CDR3 DNA. A D gene is named only where the DNA matches it firmly. The size of a clone is reported for some rows only, either as once, few or many, or as a class for expanded clones.

>12|TRBD1|TRBV2|-|TRBJ1-4
CASSGQGEKLFF
TGTGCCAGCAGCGGACAGGGAGAAAAACTGTTTTTT
>14|-|TRBV5-1|-|TRBJ1-3
CASSPSFSGNTIYF
TGCGCCAGCAGCCCTAGTTTCTCTGGAAACACCATATATTTT
>16|-|TRBV7-9|-|TRBJ2-3
CASSLYASGGADTQYF
TGTGCCAGCAGCTTATATGCTAGTGGGGGCGCAGATACGCAGTATTTT
>16|TRBD2|TRBV28|-|TRBJ2-3
CASSLGGGGRTDTQYF
TGTGCCAGCAGCCTGGGGGGCGGGGGGCGGACAGATACGCAGTATTTT
>15|TRBD1|TRBV18|few|TRBJ1-1
CASSTTTGRGTEAFF
TGTGCCAGCTCAACCACGACAGGGCGGGGAACTGAAGCTTTCTTT
>13|-|TRBV10-2|-|TRBJ1-6
CASIPGSPSPLHF
TGCGCCAGCATTCCCGGGTCCCCCTCACCCCTCCACTTT
>13|TRBD2|TRBV6-5|-|TRBJ2-1
CASSGDYSGRRVF
TGTGCCAGCAGTGGCGACTATAGCGGGAGGAGGGTCTTC
>15|TRBD2|TRBV4-3|-|TRBJ2-3
CASSSRPGGADTQYF
TGCGCCAGCAGCTCCCGCCCGGGGGGTGCAGATACGCAGTATTTT
>16|TRBD2|TRBV28|-|TRBJ2-3
CASIPSGLASTYTQYF
TGTGCCAGCATCCCGTCGGGACTAGCGAGCACATATACGCAGTATTTT
>15|TRBD1|TRBV5-1|-|TRBJ1-1
CASSSNRGANTEAFF
TGCGCCAGCAGCTCTAACAGGGGGGCGAACACTGAAGCTTTCTTT
>13|-|TRBV30|-|TRBJ1-5
CAWSVQGAQPQHF
TGTGCCTGGAGTGTACAGGGCGCCCAGCCCCAGCATTTT
>13|-|TRBV30|-|TRBJ2-2
CAWNSEGVGELFF
TGTGCCTGGAATAGCGAAGGAGTCGGGGAGCTGTTTTTT
>13|TRBD2|TRBV19|-|TRBJ2-7
CASTVGVAGEQYF
TGTGCCAGCACCGTTGGGGTAGCGGGCGAGCAGTACTTC
>15|-|TRBV5-6|-|TRBJ2-7
CASSLPTGGRDEQYF
TGTGCCAGCAGCTTGCCTACCGGGGGGCGAGACGAGCAGTACTTC
>16|-|TRBV5-4|-|TRBJ2-5
CASSPRASGHQETQYF
TGTGCCAGCAGCCCTCGAGCCAGCGGGCACCAAGAGACCCAGTACTTC
>14|-|TRBV7-9|-|TRBJ1-1
CASSSTGRETEAFF
TGTGCCAGCAGCAGTACAGGGAGAGAAACTGAAGCTTTCTTT
>15|TRBD1|TRBV7-9|-|TRBJ1-5
CASSPGGHSNQPQHF
TGTGCCAGCAGCCCAGGGGGTCATAGCAATCAGCCCCAGCATTTT